Here is one TCR beta chain with its context. The data belong to a study of early T cells in non-severe SARS-CoV-2 infection. Study context: Chains from this unsorted whole-blood bulk RNA could not be paired.

Germline V lookup: CDR1 SGHTA, CDR2 FQGTGA. The CDR3 consists of 14 residues. V lost 2 bases, J lost 6 bases, and 13 bases lay in between. The library protocol tagged individual cDNA molecules with unique molecular identifiers. MiXCR was run by TCRdb on the 5' RACE reads, yielding one entry per CDR3 protein. The data contain about 81,000 distinct CDR3 sequences, more than 13% of them singletons. The specimen sequenced was whole blood. The J gene is TRBJ1-1, the V gene TRBV7-3; the D is unclear. This TCR derives from an adult who was a healthcare worker with PCR-confirmed SARS-CoV-2 infection or an uninfected control (not recorded which). The DNA of the CDR3 is TGTGCCAGCAGCTTAGGATCATCGGGATCTGAAGCTTTCTTT. Encoded protein: CASSLGSSGSEAFF.